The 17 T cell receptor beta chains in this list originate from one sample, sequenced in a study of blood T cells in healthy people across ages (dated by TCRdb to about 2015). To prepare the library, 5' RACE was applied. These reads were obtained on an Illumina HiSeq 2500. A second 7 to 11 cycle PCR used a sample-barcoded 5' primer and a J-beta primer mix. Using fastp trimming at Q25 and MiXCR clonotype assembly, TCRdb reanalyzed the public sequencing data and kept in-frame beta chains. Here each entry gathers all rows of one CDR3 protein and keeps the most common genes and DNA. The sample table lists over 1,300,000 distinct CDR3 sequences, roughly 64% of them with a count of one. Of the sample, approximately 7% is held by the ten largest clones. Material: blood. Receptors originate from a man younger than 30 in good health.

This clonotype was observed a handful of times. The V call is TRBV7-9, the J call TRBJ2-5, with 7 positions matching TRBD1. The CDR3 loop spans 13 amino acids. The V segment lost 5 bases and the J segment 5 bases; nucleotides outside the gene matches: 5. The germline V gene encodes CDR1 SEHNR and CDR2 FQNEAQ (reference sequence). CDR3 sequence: CASSVQGWETQYF. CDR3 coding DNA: TGTGCCAGCAGCGTACAGGGGTGGGAGACCCAGTACTTC.

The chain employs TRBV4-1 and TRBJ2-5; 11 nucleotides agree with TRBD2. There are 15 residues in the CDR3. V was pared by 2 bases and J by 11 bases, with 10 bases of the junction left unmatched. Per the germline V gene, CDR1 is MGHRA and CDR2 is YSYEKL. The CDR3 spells CASSQTLAGVQEQYF. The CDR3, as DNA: TGCGCCAGCAGCCAAACACTAGCGGGAGTTCAAGAGCAGTACTTC.

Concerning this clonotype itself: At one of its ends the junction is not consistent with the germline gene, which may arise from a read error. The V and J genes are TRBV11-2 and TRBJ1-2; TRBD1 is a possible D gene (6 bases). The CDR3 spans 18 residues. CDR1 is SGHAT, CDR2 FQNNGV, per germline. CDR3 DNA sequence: TGTGCCAGCAGCGCCGGGACACCGCTCCTTCTAGCTAACTATGGCCACACCTTC. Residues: CASSAGTPLLLANYGHTF.

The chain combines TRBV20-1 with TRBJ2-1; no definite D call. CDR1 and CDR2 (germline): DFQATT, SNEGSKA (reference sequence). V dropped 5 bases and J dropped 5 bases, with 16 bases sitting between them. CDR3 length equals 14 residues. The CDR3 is CSAPPPRPNNEQFF. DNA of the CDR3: TGCAGTGCTCCTCCCCCCCGCCCAAACAATGAGCAGTTCTTC.

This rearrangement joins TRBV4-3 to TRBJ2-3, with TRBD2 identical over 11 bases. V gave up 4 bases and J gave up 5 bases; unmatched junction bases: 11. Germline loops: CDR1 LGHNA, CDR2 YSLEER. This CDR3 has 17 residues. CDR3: CASSRFSSGLAEDTQYF. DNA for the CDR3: TGCGCCAGCAGCCGATTTAGCTCGGGACTAGCGGAAGATACGCAGTATTTT.

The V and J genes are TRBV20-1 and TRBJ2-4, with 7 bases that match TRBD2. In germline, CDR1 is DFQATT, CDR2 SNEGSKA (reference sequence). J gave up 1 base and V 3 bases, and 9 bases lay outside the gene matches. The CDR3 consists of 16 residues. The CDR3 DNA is TGCAGTGCTAGGCATGGTAGCGGGTCGGCCAAAAACATTCAGTACTTC. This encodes CSARHGSGSAKNIQYF.

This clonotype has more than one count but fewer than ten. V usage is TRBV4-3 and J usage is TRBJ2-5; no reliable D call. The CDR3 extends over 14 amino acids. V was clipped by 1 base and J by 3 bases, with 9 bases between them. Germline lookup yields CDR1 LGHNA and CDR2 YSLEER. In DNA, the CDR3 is TGCGCCAGCAGCCAAGCTGACGCCGAAGAGACCCAGTACTTC. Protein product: CASSQADAEETQYF.

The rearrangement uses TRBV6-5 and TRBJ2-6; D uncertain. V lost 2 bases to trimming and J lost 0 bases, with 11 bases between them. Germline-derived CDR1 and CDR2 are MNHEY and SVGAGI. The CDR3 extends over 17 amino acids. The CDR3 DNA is TGTGCCAGCAGTTACAGCTCCTCAAGCTCTGGGGCCAACGTCCTGACTTTC. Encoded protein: CASSYSSSSSGANVLTF.

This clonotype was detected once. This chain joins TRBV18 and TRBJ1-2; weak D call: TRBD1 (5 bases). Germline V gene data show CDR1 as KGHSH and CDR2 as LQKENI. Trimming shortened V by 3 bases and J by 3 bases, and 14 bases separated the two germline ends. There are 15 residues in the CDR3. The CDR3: CASSPGATGDYGYTF. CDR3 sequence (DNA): TGTGCCAGCTCACCCGGGGCCACCGGTGACTATGGCTACACCTTC.

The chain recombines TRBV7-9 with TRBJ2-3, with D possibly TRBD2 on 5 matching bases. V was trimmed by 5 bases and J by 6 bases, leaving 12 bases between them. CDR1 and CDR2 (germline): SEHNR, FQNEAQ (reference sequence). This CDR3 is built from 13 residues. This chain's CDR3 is CASSRGLPDTQYF. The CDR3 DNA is TGTGCCAGCAGCCGAGGACTCCCGGATACGCAGTATTTT. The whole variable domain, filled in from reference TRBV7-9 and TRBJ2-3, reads DTGVSQNPRHKITKRGQNVTFRCDPISEHNRLYWYRQTLGQGPEFLTYFQNEAQLEKSRLLSDRFSAERPKGSFSTLEIQRTEQGDSAMYLCASSRGLPDTQYFGPGTRLTVL.

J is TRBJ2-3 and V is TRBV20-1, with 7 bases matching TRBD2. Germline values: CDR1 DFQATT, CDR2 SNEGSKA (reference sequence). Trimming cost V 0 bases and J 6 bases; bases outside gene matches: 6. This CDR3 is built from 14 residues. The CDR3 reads CSARDILAEDTQYF. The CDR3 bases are TGCAGTGCTAGAGATATCCTAGCGGAGGATACGCAGTATTTT.

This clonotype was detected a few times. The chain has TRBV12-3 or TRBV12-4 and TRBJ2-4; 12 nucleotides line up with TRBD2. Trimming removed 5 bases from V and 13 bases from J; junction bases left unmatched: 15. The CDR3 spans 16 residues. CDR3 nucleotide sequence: TGTGCCAGCAGTCGCAGGACTAGCGGGGACTACAATGAGCAGTACTTC. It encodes CASSRRTSGDYNEQYF.

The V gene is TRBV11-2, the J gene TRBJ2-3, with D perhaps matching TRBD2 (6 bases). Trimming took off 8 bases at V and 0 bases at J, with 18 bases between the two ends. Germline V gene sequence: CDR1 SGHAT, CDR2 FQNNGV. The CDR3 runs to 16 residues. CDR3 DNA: TGTGCCAGCTACGAAGTTCCGGCGGGGAGCACAGATACGCAGTATTTT. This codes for CASYEVPAGSTDTQYF.

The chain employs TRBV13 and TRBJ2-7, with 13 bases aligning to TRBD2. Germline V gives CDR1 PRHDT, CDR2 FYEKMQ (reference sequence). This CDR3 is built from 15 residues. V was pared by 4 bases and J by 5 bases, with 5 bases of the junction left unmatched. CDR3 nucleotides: TGTGCCAGCAGCTCGGGACTAGCGGGACTAAACGAGCAGTACTTC. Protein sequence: CASSSGLAGLNEQYF.

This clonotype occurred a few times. The CDR3 loop reads CASQTNRDTEAFF. The DNA of the CDR3 is TGTGCCAGCCAAACTAACCGCGACACTGAAGCTTTCTTT. This sequence joins TRBV6-1 and TRBJ1-1; no reliable D call. Germline assignment: CDR1 MNHNS and CDR2 SASEGT. The V gene lost 8 bases and the J gene lost 3 bases, with 13 bases spanning the gap. This CDR3 has 13 amino acids.

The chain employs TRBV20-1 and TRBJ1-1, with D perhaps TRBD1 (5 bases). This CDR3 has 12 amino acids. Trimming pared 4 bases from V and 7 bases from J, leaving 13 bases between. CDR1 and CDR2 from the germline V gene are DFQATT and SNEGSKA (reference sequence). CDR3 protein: CSATGTGYEAFF. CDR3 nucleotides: TGCAGTGCTACAGGGACGGGATATGAAGCTTTCTTT.

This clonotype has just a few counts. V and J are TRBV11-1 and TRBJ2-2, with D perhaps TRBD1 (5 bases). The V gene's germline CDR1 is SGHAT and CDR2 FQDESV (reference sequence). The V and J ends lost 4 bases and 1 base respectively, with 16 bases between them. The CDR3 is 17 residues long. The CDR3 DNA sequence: TGTGCCAGCAGCTACTTTATTGTGGGGCAGAACACCGGGGAGCTGTTTTTT. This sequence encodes CASSYFIVGQNTGELFF. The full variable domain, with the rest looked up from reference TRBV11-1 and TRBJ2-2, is EAEVAQSPRYKITEKSQAVAFWCDPISGHATLYWYRQILGQGPELLVQFQDESVVDDSQLPKDRFSAERLKGVDSTLKIQPAELGDSAMYLCASSYFIVGQNTGELFFGEGSRLTVL.